This T cell receptor (beta chain) originates from a study of blood T cell repertoires in COVID-19. At the level of the study: Italy, Spain and the United States were the sources of the convalescent and acute COVID-19 samples. PBMCs, B-cell-depleted T cells, or T cells were the source of the cDNA or gDNA that made up the material.

V lost 6 bases, J lost 9 bases, and 11 bases stayed unmatched. This CDR3 comprises 15 residues. The germline V gene encodes CDR1 LNHDA and CDR2 SQIVND (reference sequence). Per the original data handling: Quantification of nucleated cells was approximated via reference gene primer amplification. Measured with immunoSEQ multiplex PCR; TCRdb has only the in-frame clones, and not every one. V and J calls plus clone size are reproduced from that table; the DNA served to infer D and trimming. The data hold about 240,000 clones, with around 81% observed a single time. This chain uses TRBV19 with TRBJ2-1; 10 nucleotides align to TRBD1. Sequencing was carried out using peripheral blood. The TCR originated in a man between 25 and 39 years old who had recovered from COVID-19. The CDR3 spells CASSGTGEWEGEQFF. The CDR3 nucleotides are TGTGCCAGTAGCGGGACAGGGGAATGGGAAGGTGAGCAGTTCTTC.